The clone carrying this T cell receptor (beta chain) was found a few times. Antigen specificity is unknown. V lost 6 bases, J lost 11 bases, and 10 bases lay in between. The CDR3 contains 10 residues. This sample was taken from a study of T cell repertoires in cytomegalovirus infection. On the study more broadly: CMV epitopes in the study were HLA-C-restricted (recently identified) and HLA-B-restricted (well studied). From public TCR beta signatures came an indication of both CMV infection and matching HLA type. Study results and caveats: Public TCR beta family frequency separated CMV-and-HLA carriers, including in an independent cohort. In two of eight donors, the top clonotype was HLA-C-restricted CMV-specific.

One entry per CDR3 protein results from TCRdb running MiXCR on the reads. The repertoire holds about 310,000 distinct CDR3 sequences, with roughly 25% as singletons. The sequence came from a human donor in good health (CMV status not recorded). Some clones in this sample may be carry-over from other donors' samples. V gene TRBV12-3 or TRBV12-4 combines with J gene TRBJ1-1; no firm D call. This specimen consisted of cultured PBMCs, obtained from culture after CMV antigen stimulation. CDR3 protein: CASSTTRAFF. DNA of the CDR3: TGTGCCAGCAGCACCACGAGGGCTTTCTTT.